This TCR beta chain emerged from a study of T cells expressing NK-cell markers. Points from the study as a whole: These clonotypes also led the CD3+CD56-NKG2C+ fraction in a handful of donors. In a group of 5 or 6 donors, dominant NKG2C+ clonotypes represented about 1.0-7.5% of CD8+ T cells.

The CDR3 runs 16 residues. Germline V gives CDR1 DFQATT, CDR2 SNEGSKA (reference sequence). 5'RACE template switching with UMIs generated TCR beta cDNA. TCRdb re-called the 5' RACE reads; one entry per CDR3 protein, DNA not given. The sample has about 260,000 distinct CDR3 sequences. In the case of this clonotype: Its antigen is as yet unknown.

This receptor was taken from a woman between 18 and 75 years old in good health. This chain uses TRBV20-1 with TRBJ2-1; the D gene TCRdb calls, TRBD2, cannot be checked with no DNA. The sequenced sample consisted of blood T cells: a sorted CD56 or NKG2C T cell subset, CD4+ or CD8+ T cells, or bulk PBMC T cells (not recorded which). CDR3 residues: CSARVRLAGVYNEQFF.